This T cell receptor (beta chain) was recorded in a study of OX40 agonist ivuxolimab in advanced cancers. Study overall: Patients in dose escalation had liver, melanoma, kidney or head and neck cancers. Two cutaneous melanoma patients and one hepatocellular carcinoma patient, three in all, had partial responses.

A word on this clone: Its antigen is unknown.

Germline values: CDR1 MNHNY, CDR2 SVGAGI (reference sequence). Germline trimming cut 5 bases from V and 4 bases from J; bases unmatched to any gene: 5. The CDR3 is made up of 15 amino acids. Notes on the study in general: With doses of 0.1 to 3.0 mg/kg, CD4+ and CD8+ blood T cells had undergone clonal expansion by week 6.

The table came from immunoSEQ multiplex PCR; TCRdb's copy has only in-frame clones and leaves some out. The data contain roughly 100,000 clones, around 90% of them singletons. This receptor was taken from an adult with an advanced solid tumor such as melanoma, head and neck, liver or kidney cancer. This chain connects TRBV6-6 to TRBJ2-1; 10 positions match TRBD2. Sequenced here: CD4+ or CD8+ T cells sorted from blood, sampled in a trial of the OX40 agonist ivuxolimab. Written as DNA, the CDR3 is TGTGCCAGCAGTCAGCGGGAGGGTCGTTACAATGAGCAGTTCTTC. Translation gives CASSQREGRYNEQFF.